This record concerns one T cell receptor beta chain sequence. The specificity of this receptor is unknown. No base qualities exist here, and no much larger clone lies one base off it. The germline V gene encodes CDR1 SGHTA and CDR2 FQGNSA. V is trimmed back by 5 bases and J by 3 bases, and the junction contains 11 bases that no gene match accounts for. The CDR3 has 17 amino acids, counting the end cysteine and phenylalanine. CDR3 DNA is the only sequence kept; it has 51 bases, read in frame from the first base. This sample is drawn from a study of long-term antiretroviral therapy in people with HIV (dated 2022 in TCRdb). Background on the whole study: The earliest samples were collected about a decade before the 2015 WHO recommendation for immediate ART, when ART was typically delayed until CD4 counts fell. A retrospective serial study tested whether changes in peripheral blood TRB repertoire composition and diversity were associated with ART initiation and durable HIV suppression. The cohort contributed about 200 cryopreserved PBMC samples from a few dozen adults with confirmed HIV infection, collected serially over a mean of about 6 years (range 1-12). Of the approximately 28 participants with HIV, fewer than twelve were female. No cross-contamination during QIAcube processing was shown when test extractions of a monoclonal T-cell line were performed alongside about 30 polyclonal samples. Points the paper makes about the study in general: The samples span the years 2004 to 2017, and the ART regimens used at that time may not be as effective as current regimens. Starting ART was linked to a significant rise in TRB diversity, yet even after long-term ART the diversity remained significantly lower than in transplant donor controls. Since PBMC availability was limited, sequencing covered only the TCR beta chain, with no alpha chain pairing. CDR3 length ranges in HIV repertoires were narrower than in controls, and network structure suggested an antigen-experienced repertoire with only a slight naive shift after ART. Inferences about post-ART repertoire changes were limited because no data were available on ART adherence, viral resistance or therapy changes. Expanded TRB clones identified before ART initiation dominated the repertoire at all time points, although this dominance fluctuated and declined in many PLHIV after ART. Unsorted PBMC were profiled instead of sorted CD4+ and CD8+ T cells because pre-ART samples had limited cell numbers.

The immunoSEQ hsTCRB v3.0 assay was used at survey level resolution for TRB variable region sequencing. TRB sequencing targeted a depth of 40,000-50,000 T-cell genomes per sample. TRB libraries were pooled and sequenced on an Illumina MiSeq using a v3 150-cycle kit. Per the authors' processing: Repertoire analysis ran in R within a reproducible Nextflow workflow covering QC, data transformation and analysis. LymphoSeq2, an R package for exploring AIRR-Seq data, was used to implement the custom analyses. After excluding a few samples that yielded fewer than 5000 total TRB sequences, under 200 HIV repertoires remained for analysis. Of the 188 retained HIV repertoires, approximately 60 were collected before and approximately 130 after ART initiation. Repertoires were downsampled to 5000 TRB nucleotide sequences, and summary statistics were averaged over 100 downsampling iterations. The analysis kept only TRB sequences whose CDR3 regions were at least seven amino acids long. Diversity was assessed using a clonality score derived from Shannon entropy and using the Gini coefficient. In the repertoire networks, any two of the top 5000 CDR3 amino acid sequences were linked whenever the two sequences differed by an edit distance of one. For TRB CDR3 amino acid sequences, GLIPH2 was used to predict antigen specificity groups and MHC restriction. To flag known CMV, EBV, HIV or tissue antigen associations, CDR3 amino acid sequences were matched against VDJdb and McPAS-TCR. Pre-ART, post-ART and control groups were compared with Wilcoxon signed-rank tests and Holm-Bonferroni correction. TCRdb mirrors the immuneACCESS table, restricted to in-frame sequences. Some clones are absent from its copies; in checked studies, under half trace to an unresolved V gene, and the reason for the others is unknown. V and J calls and clone size follow that table, whereas D and trimming were derived from the DNA. This sample has about 20,000 clones in its table, and 90% of those were observed once. The ten largest clones represent approximately 9.6% of the sample.

Inclusion was restricted to participants for whom at least one PBMC sample before ART initiation and at least two post-ART samples were available. Treatment was received in the United States of America by all participants with HIV. Before DNA extraction, cryopreserved samples of roughly 1-11 million PBMC were thawed and then washed. At the time of the earliest PBMC sample, participants with HIV were aged between about 23 and 55 years. PBMC samples were contributed by each participant from 1-4 timepoints before ART initiation and 2-8 timepoints after ART initiation, with a median of 7 samples. Serial HIV viral load, CD4+ T-cell count, ART history and demographic data were obtained for every participant. A Qiagen kit on a QIAcube was used to extract genomic DNA from unsorted PBMC, with samples processed in batches of 12.

Material: unsorted PBMCs, obtained approximately 4.5 years before starting antiretroviral therapy. The sequence derives from a woman aged 25 to 45 with HIV. Recombination joined TRBV7-2 with TRBJ2-5, with 11 bases matching TRBD1. The CDR3 is CASSRAGTGGDKETQYF. The nucleotides read TGTGCCAGCAGCCGAGCCGGGACAGGGGGAGACAAAGAGACCCAGTACTTC.